This TCR beta chain comes out of a study of cytomegalovirus exposure and HLA in healthy donors. Study findings and constraints: The authors enumerated 150 to 200 TCR beta chains as linked to cytomegalovirus. Later genetic work tied a missense DCLRE1C variant to beta-chain V and J trimming. Reports state that TCR beta sequences accurately predicted most subjects' HLA-A and HLA-B alleles. In an earlier analysis, most TCR beta V segments were productive about 87% or about 30% of the time.

PCR used 60 Vbeta primers and 13 Jbeta primers. Sequencing used immunoSEQ multiplex PCR; TCRdb keeps in-frame clones, though not all of them. The table lists 130,000 or so clones, approximately 64% of them singletons. This clone showed up just a few times. Its target is not known. V lost 5 bases, J lost 1 base, and 15 bases lay in between. This CDR3 comprises 15 residues. The germline V gene has CDR1 SGHTA and CDR2 FQGNSA. The clonotype was recovered from a middle-aged woman in good health and CMV-seronegative. V is TRBV7-2 and J is TRBJ2-7; D uncertain. The sample taken for sequencing was PBMCs. CDR3 region: CASSEAPGPSYEQYF. For the CDR3, the DNA is TGTGCCAGCAGCGAGGCCCCCGGTCCGTCCTACGAGCAGTACTTC.